This TCR beta chain is from a study of early T cells in non-severe SARS-CoV-2 infection. About the study: Alpha and beta chains were unpaired, from unsorted whole-blood bulk RNA. Study findings and constraints: There was a bias toward anti-spike CD8 responses in VDJdb matching, which missed private and CD4 specificities.

This clonotype was seen at least ten times. Antigen: not known. Tagging with unique molecular identifiers was applied to individual cDNA molecules. One entry per CDR3 protein results from TCRdb running MiXCR on the 5' RACE reads. The sample contains some 45,000 distinct CDR3 sequences, roughly 4% of which appear only once. The CDR3 extends over 16 amino acids. Germline-derived CDR1 and CDR2 are GTSNPN and SVGIG (reference sequence). V lost 2 bases, J lost 1 base, and 6 bases stayed unmatched. The sequencing sample was made of whole blood. The receptor was derived from an adult who was a healthcare worker with PCR-confirmed SARS-CoV-2 infection or an uninfected control (not recorded which). The chain is built from TRBV30 and TRBJ2-3; 10 bases agree with TRBD2. CDR3 loop: CAWSRPGLAGTDTQYF. The CDR3 DNA reads as TGTGCCTGGAGTAGACCCGGACTAGCGGGCACAGATACGCAGTATTTT.